What follows are 32 T cell receptor beta chains derived from one specimen sequenced in a study of blood T cell repertoires in COVID-19. Produced via immunoSEQ multiplex PCR; TCRdb's table is partial and in-frame only. Of more than 300,000 clones listed, roughly four fifths were seen once; the top ten hold about 4.9%. Sample: PBMCs or T cells enriched from blood (not recorded which). The receptor source for this set is a woman in her fifties or sixties who had recovered from COVID-19.

V is TRBV19 and J is TRBJ1-1, with D possibly matching TRBD1 (6 bases). V dropped 10 bases and J dropped 4 bases, with 19 bases sitting between them. The CDR3 has 14 amino acids. Germline CDR1 reads LNHDA; CDR2 reads SQIVND (reference sequence). As DNA, the CDR3 is TGTGCCACCGCTTCGAGTTGGGGGCCCACTGAAGCTTTCTTT. Its protein is CATASSWGPTEAFF. The whole variable domain, filled in from reference TRBV19 and TRBJ1-1, reads DGGITQSPKYLFRKEGQNVTLSCEQNLNHDAMYWYRQDPGQGLRLIYYSQIVNDFQKGDIAEGYSVSREKKESFPLTVTSAQKNPTAFYLCATASSWGPTEAFFGQGTRLTVV.

V and J are TRBV4-2 and TRBJ2-3, with 7 bases fitting TRBD2. The V and J ends lost 6 bases and 3 bases, in that order; junction bases with no gene match: 6. CDR1 is LGHNA and CDR2 is YNFKEQ in the germline V gene. The CDR3 sequence is 14 residues long. The CDR3 sequence is CASSSGGGTDTQYF. In DNA, the CDR3 is TGTGCCAGCAGTTCGGGGGGTGGAACAGATACGCAGTATTTT.

V is TRBV6-5 and J is TRBJ1-2; 7 bases are a match to TRBD1. CDR1 MNHEY and CDR2 SVGAGI come from the germline V gene. After removal of 0 bases from V and 7 bases from J, the junction contained 8 bases not matched to a gene. CDR3 length equals 15 residues. CDR3 amino acids: CASSYSILGGSGYTF. In nucleotides, the CDR3 is TGTGCCAGCAGTTACTCTATCCTAGGGGGCAGTGGCTACACCTTC.

The chain employs TRBV28 and TRBJ1-2, with D unresolved. Germline lookup yields CDR1 MDHEN and CDR2 SYDVKM. This CDR3 is 13 amino acids long. Trimming shortened V by 5 bases and J by 2 bases, and 9 bases separated the two germline ends. CDR3: CASSTTPNYGYTF. DNA for the CDR3: TGTGCCAGCAGTACCACTCCGAACTATGGCTACACCTTC.

The chain uses TRBV6-5 and TRBJ1-3; D is unresolved. Germline V gene data show CDR1 as MNHEY and CDR2 as SVGAGI. CDR3 length: 15 residues. The V end was cut by 5 bases, the J end by 0 bases, with 11 bases between. CDR3 nucleotide sequence: TGTGCCAGCAGTCCCTCCTGGAGCTCTGGAAACACCATATATTTT. Amino acid sequence: CASSPSWSSGNTIYF.

The gene calls are TRBV7-9 and TRBJ2-7; 10 bases match TRBD2. The CDR3 spans 15 residues. Trimming at V came to 3 bases and at J to 6 bases, leaving 8 bases not matched to a gene. The germline CDR1 and CDR2 sequences are SEHNR and FQNEAQ (reference sequence). CDR3 amino acids: CASSFSLAGLSEQYF. DNA of the CDR3: TGTGCCAGCAGCTTCTCACTAGCGGGGCTAAGCGAGCAGTACTTC.

The chain is built from TRBV19 and TRBJ2-7, with 8 nucleotides matching TRBD1. The CDR3 is made up of 13 amino acids. Germline-derived CDR1 and CDR2 are LNHDA and SQIVND (reference sequence). The junction had 5 bases not matched to a gene; V was cut back by 5 bases and J by 5 bases. The DNA for the CDR3 is TGTGCCAGTAGTCCGACAGGGGTCCACGAGCAGTACTTC. This translates into CASSPTGVHEQYF.

The rearrangement uses TRBV5-1 and TRBJ1-2; TRBD1 matches 7 bases. There are 15 residues in the CDR3. The germline V gene encodes CDR1 SGHRS and CDR2 YFSETQ. The V gene end was trimmed by 2 bases and the J gene end by 1 base; junction bases not matched to a gene: 5. The CDR3 sequence: CASSFEGALNYGYTF. The DNA for the CDR3 is TGCGCCAGCAGCTTCGAGGGGGCCCTTAACTATGGCTACACCTTC.

The J gene is TRBJ2-5, the V gene TRBV29-1; 9 bases match TRBD1. This CDR3 spans 19 amino acids. V was clipped by 3 bases and J by 5 bases; unmatched bases: 22. CDR1 and CDR2 from the germline V gene are SQVTM and ANQGSEA. The CDR3 is CSVDGGGQGHHSFRETQYF. DNA for the CDR3: TGCAGCGTTGATGGGGGGGGACAGGGTCATCATAGTTTTCGGGAGACCCAGTACTTC.

The chain carries TRBV7-2 and TRBJ2-3; 8 bases agree with TRBD2. J gave up 1 base and V 4 bases, and 4 bases lay outside the gene matches. The CDR3 covers 15 residues. Germline CDR1 and CDR2: SGHTA and FQGNSA. The CDR3 spells CASSSLTSGTDTQYF. The CDR3 DNA reads as TGTGCCAGCAGCTCGTTGACTAGCGGCACAGATACGCAGTATTTT.

The chain couples TRBV5-5 to TRBJ1-1, with 8 bases lining up with TRBD1. CDR3 length: 16 residues. With 4 bases clipped from V and 6 bases from J, the junction kept 14 bases outside the gene matches. Germline V gene data show CDR1 as SGHKS and CDR2 as YYEKEE (reference sequence). DNA of the CDR3: TGTGCCAGCAGCGGGACAGGTCGGTTGTTGCTGGCTGAAGCTTTCTTT. It yields the protein CASSGTGRLLLAEAFF.

This clone has a handful of counts. The chain carries TRBV2 and TRBJ1-6; D is ambiguous. Trimming took 4 bases from V and 7 from J, leaving 11 bases between them. Per germline, CDR1 SNHLY and CDR2 FYNNEI. The CDR3 is 14 residues long. The CDR3 reads CASSGEGENSPLHF. CDR3 DNA sequence: TGTGCCAGCAGTGGAGAGGGTGAAAATTCACCCCTCCACTTT.

V is TRBV30 and J is TRBJ1-6; the D gene is possibly TRBD1 (5 bases). Germline V gene data show CDR1 as GTSNPN and CDR2 as SVGIG (reference sequence). The CDR3 has 14 residues. The ends were cut back, 1 base at V and 10 bases at J, with 14 bases in the middle. CDR3 sequence: CAWSDGREASPLHF. The CDR3 nucleotides read TGTGCCTGGAGTGACGGCAGGGAGGCCTCACCCCTCCACTTT.

This clone has a single count. V is TRBV11-3 and J is TRBJ2-5; D perhaps matches TRBD2 (6 bases). Germline V gene data show CDR1 as SGHNT and CDR2 as YENEEA. V lost 1 base, J lost 0 bases, and 12 bases lay in between. The CDR3 has 16 residues. The CDR3 DNA follows: TGTGCCAGCAGCTTAGTTTGGGGGGTGGACCAAGAGACCCAGTACTTC. Its translation: CASSLVWGVDQETQYF.

This chain joins TRBV7-2 and TRBJ1-3; D unclear. Germline CDR1 is SGHTA and CDR2 is FQGNSA. The CDR3 length is 16 residues. Trimming removed 1 base from V and 2 bases from J, with 12 bases in between. CDR3 nucleotide sequence: TGTGCCAGCAGCTTAGAGCCAGGACTCACTGGAAACACCATATATTTT. It specifies CASSLEPGLTGNTIYF.

The chain joins TRBV29-1 to TRBJ1-2; 9 bases fit TRBD1. The trim removed 6 bases at V and 4 bases at J, leaving 12 bases unmatched. Germline V gene data show CDR1 as SQVTM and CDR2 as ANQGSEA. The CDR3 spans 15 residues. CDR3 sequence reads: CSVSSGTGTSYGYTF. For the CDR3, the DNA is TGCAGCGTGTCGTCCGGGACAGGGACCAGCTATGGCTACACCTTC.

The chain couples TRBV10-3 to TRBJ2-7; TRBD2 agrees at 8 bases. There are 16 residues in the CDR3. The J segment lost 4 bases and the V segment lost 3 bases, leaving 11 bases of the junction unmatched. Germline V gene sequence: CDR1 ENHRY, CDR2 SYGVKD. In nucleotides, the CDR3 is TGTGCCATCAGTGATTGGGGGGTCGGGAGGGCGTACGAGCAGTACTTC. Its protein is CAISDWGVGRAYEQYF.

This clone was observed a handful of times. The chain joins TRBV30 to TRBJ1-6; TRBD1 aligns across 7 bases. Germline V gene lookup returns CDR1 GTSNPN and CDR2 SVGIG (reference sequence). The CDR3 is 16 residues long. V shed 0 bases, J shed 14 bases, and the junction held 16 bases outside the gene matches. The CDR3 is CAWSVSWQGVISALHF. DNA for the CDR3: TGTGCCTGGAGTGTTTCATGGCAGGGGGTAATCTCGGCCCTCCACTTT.

This chain links TRBV11-1 with TRBJ2-5; unclear D gene. The V end was cut by 4 bases, the J end by 2 bases, with 8 bases between. Germline values: CDR1 SGHAT, CDR2 FQDESV (reference sequence). The CDR3 spans 13 residues. The CDR3 coding sequence is TGTGCCAGCAGCTCGTTCGTTCAAGAGACCCAGTACTTC. Residues: CASSSFVQETQYF.

Comments on this clone: Within the sample, other DNA sequences also encode this same CDR3. The chain recombines TRBV19 with TRBJ2-1; tentative D call: TRBD2 (6 bases). Between the trimmed V and J ends, which lost 9 bases and 0 bases, there was a span of 12 bases. CDR3 length: 14 residues. CDR1 is LNHDA, CDR2 SQIVND, per germline (reference sequence). In DNA form, the CDR3 reads TGTGCCAGCAATAGCGGTAGCTCCTACAATGAGCAGTTCTTC. Amino acid sequence: CASNSGSSYNEQFF.

The chain is built from TRBV20-1 and TRBJ2-5, with 7 nucleotides matching TRBD2. The CDR3 contains 12 residues. Trimming cost V 3 bases and J 4 bases; bases outside gene matches: 2. Germline V gene lookup returns CDR1 DFQATT and CDR2 SNEGSKA (reference sequence). Written as DNA, the CDR3 is TGCAGTGCTAGTCCTAGCGGAGAGACCCAGTACTTC. Its translation is CSASPSGETQYF.

This clone came up a few times. The rearrangement links TRBV19 to TRBJ1-5; D not resolved. The V gene's germline CDR1 is LNHDA and CDR2 SQIVND (reference sequence). The CDR3 totals 13 residues. The V gene lost 7 bases and the J gene lost 0 bases, with 7 bases spanning the gap. For the CDR3, the DNA is TGTGCCAGTACAGACTATAGCAATCAGCCCCAGCATTTT. It translates to CASTDYSNQPQHF.

This clone has a single count. The CDR3 reads CAWSVLPRSTDTQYF. The CDR3 nucleotides are TGTGCCTGGAGTGTACTCCCTAGAAGCACAGATACGCAGTATTTT. J is TRBJ2-3 and V is TRBV30; no reliable D call. V gave up 0 bases and J gave up 0 bases, with 10 bases separating them. This CDR3 is built from 15 residues. The germline V gene encodes CDR1 GTSNPN and CDR2 SVGIG (reference sequence).

The gene calls are TRBV27 and TRBJ2-3; 7 nucleotides match TRBD2. Looked up from germline, CDR1 is MNHEY and CDR2 is SMNVEV (reference sequence). V dropped 8 bases and J dropped 2; count of bases not matched to a gene: 10. CDR3 length: 15 amino acids. The CDR3: CASEKSGATTDTQYF. DNA for the CDR3: TGTGCCAGCGAGAAGAGCGGGGCGACCACAGATACGCAGTATTTT.

The chain has TRBV5-4 and TRBJ2-2; a possible D gene is TRBD1 (6 bases). From germline, CDR1 is SGHNT and CDR2 YYREEE (reference sequence). The CDR3 sequence is 16 residues long. Trimming cost V 4 bases and J 0 bases, with 13 bases left between them. CDR3 sequence: CASSIGGAPNTGELFF. In nucleotides, the CDR3 is TGTGCCAGCAGCATAGGGGGAGCCCCGAACACCGGGGAGCTGTTTTTT.

The rearrangement links TRBV29-1 to TRBJ1-1; D perhaps matches TRBD1 (6 bases). CDR1 and CDR2 from the germline V gene are SQVTM and ANQGSEA. Trimming took 6 bases from V and 2 from J, leaving 13 bases between them. The CDR3 has 13 residues. CDR3 region: CSVGAPGNTEAFF. The DNA of the CDR3 is TGCAGCGTGGGGGCTCCAGGTAACACTGAAGCTTTCTTT.

This chain links TRBV3-1 (or the pseudogene TRBV3-2) with TRBJ1-1; D is undetermined. Germline V CDR1 and CDR2: LGHDT, YNNKEL (reference sequence). The CDR3 contains 13 residues. The V and J ends lost 2 bases and 6 bases respectively, with 10 bases between them. This CDR3 is CASSQPPRAEAFF. Here the CDR3 DNA reads TGTGCCAGCAGCCAACCCCCCCGGGCTGAAGCTTTCTTT.

The chain is built from TRBV29-1 and TRBJ2-7; no firm D call. Trimming removed 4 bases from V and 1 base from J, with 8 bases in between. The germline V gene encodes CDR1 SQVTM and CDR2 ANQGSEA. CDR3 length: 12 amino acids. In nucleotides, the CDR3 is TGCAGCGTTGTGCTCAGGTCCTACGAGCAGTACTTC. Amino acid sequence: CSVVLRSYEQYF.

The chain has TRBV30 and TRBJ1-1, with unresolved D. Trimming shortened V by 0 bases and J by 0 bases, and 8 bases separated the two germline ends. This CDR3 has 14 residues. From germline, CDR1 is GTSNPN and CDR2 SVGIG (reference sequence). CDR3 nucleotides: TGTGCCTGGAGTGTTTATCAGATGAACACTGAAGCTTTCTTT. Translating it yields CAWSVYQMNTEAFF.

This rearrangement joins TRBV5-1 to TRBJ1-4; tentatively, D is TRBD1 (5 bases). Germline values: CDR1 SGHRS, CDR2 YFSETQ. The CDR3 is 21 amino acids. Trimming removed 5 bases at V and 7 bases at J, with 36 bases between. The CDR3: CASRALLGAGEKLFSGEKLFF. The CDR3 nucleotides are TGCGCCAGCAGGGCCCTCCTTGGGGCCGGTGAAAAACTGTTTTCCGGTGAAAAACTGTTTTTT.

V usage is TRBV5-1 and J usage is TRBJ1-3, with no clear D. CDR3 size: 16 residues. Trimming pared 0 bases from V and 0 bases from J, leaving 10 bases between. Germline CDR1 and CDR2: SGHRS and YFSETQ. In DNA form, the CDR3 reads TGCGCCAGCAGCTTGGATGCCAGACTCTCTGGAAACACCATATATTTT. Translation: CASSLDARLSGNTIYF.

CDR3 amino acids: CASSTLRGGHQETQYF. The CDR3 nucleotides read TGTGCCAGCAGTACTTTAAGGGGGGGCCACCAAGAGACCCAGTACTTC. The chain couples TRBV27 to TRBJ2-5; D perhaps matches TRBD2 (7 bases). The V and J ends lost 5 bases and 0 bases respectively, with 16 bases between them. This CDR3 is 16 amino acids long. In germline, CDR1 is MNHEY, CDR2 SMNVEV (reference sequence).